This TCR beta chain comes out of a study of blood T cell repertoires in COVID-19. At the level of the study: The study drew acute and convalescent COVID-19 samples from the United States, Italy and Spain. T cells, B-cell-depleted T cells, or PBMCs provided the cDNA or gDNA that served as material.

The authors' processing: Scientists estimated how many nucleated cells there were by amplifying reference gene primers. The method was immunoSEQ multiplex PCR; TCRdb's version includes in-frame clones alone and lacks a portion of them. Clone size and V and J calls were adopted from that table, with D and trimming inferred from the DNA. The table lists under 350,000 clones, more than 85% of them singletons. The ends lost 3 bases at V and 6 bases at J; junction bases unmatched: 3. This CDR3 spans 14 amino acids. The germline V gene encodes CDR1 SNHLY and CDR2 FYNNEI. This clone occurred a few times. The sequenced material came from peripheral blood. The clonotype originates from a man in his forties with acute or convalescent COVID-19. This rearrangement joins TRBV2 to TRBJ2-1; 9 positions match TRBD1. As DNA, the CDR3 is TGTGCCAGCAGTGAGGGACAGGGCTCCAATGAGCAGTTCTTC. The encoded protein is CASSEGQGSNEQFF.